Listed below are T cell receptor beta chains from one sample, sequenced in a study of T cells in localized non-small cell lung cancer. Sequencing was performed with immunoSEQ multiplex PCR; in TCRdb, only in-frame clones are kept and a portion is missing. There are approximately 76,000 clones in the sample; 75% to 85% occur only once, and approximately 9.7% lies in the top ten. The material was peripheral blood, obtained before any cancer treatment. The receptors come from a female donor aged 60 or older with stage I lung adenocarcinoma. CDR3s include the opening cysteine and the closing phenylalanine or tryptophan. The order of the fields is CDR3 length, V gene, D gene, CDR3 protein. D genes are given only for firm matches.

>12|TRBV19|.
CASSPPYNEQFF
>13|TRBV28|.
CASSPRAGHEQYF
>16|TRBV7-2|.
CASTLTGWGGGDTQYF
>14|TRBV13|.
CASSPRGQNEKLFF
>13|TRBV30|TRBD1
CALTGGRQETQYF
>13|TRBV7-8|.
CAIRRDTSYEQYF
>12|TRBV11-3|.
CASSSLENTQYF
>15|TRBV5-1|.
CASSDRGFGIETQYF
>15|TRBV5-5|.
CASSMEVRSQETQYF
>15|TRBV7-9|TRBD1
CASSPQGKVNTEAFF
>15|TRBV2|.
CASSPMPSGGDTQYF
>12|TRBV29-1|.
CSVGDKDQPQHF
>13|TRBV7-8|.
CASSSYKDSPLHF
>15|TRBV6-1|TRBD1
CASRPGTGGDQPQHF
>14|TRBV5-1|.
CASSRQGGRDEQYF
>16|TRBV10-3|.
CAISPMIGRSGNTIYF
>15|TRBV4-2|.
CASSQEGRLNEKLFF
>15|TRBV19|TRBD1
CASSIQGARTGELFF
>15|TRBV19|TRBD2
CASSIGTSGAGLEFF
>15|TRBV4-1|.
CASSQGGGEYTEAFF
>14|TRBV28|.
CASTFRGGVMEAFF
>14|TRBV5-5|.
CASSPTEVVDGYTF
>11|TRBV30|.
CAWSVITEAFF
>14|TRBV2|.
CASRLGQYNSPLHF
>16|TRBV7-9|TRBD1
CASSLAPGTGSYEQYF
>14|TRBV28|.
CASSLVGSYNEQFF
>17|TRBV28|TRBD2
CASSGGRLAGGNNEQFF
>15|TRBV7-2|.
CASSWGIGGPYEQYF
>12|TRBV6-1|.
CASSDSQETQYF
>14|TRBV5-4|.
CASSLAAGTYEQYF
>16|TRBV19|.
CASSGYRTISGNTIYF